This T cell receptor (beta chain) was identified during a study of neurological immune-mediated disorders. Per the germline V gene, CDR1 is SGHRS and CDR2 is YFSETQ. The ends lost 0 bases at V and 2 bases at J; junction bases unmatched: 4. The CDR3 extends over 16 amino acids. 5'RACE generated cDNA with 10-nucleotide random UMIs. TCRdb re-analysed the 5' RACE reads in MiXCR, keeping a single row per CDR3 protein. The data contain around 60,000 distinct CDR3 sequences, roughly 3.5% of them singletons. Study-wide points: The level of TCR clonal expansion was highest in patients with HTLV-1-associated myelopathy and lowest in multiple sclerosis, where it fell below the level seen in healthy controls. Grouping of repertoires by phylogeny put those of 18 of 34 multiple sclerosis patients into a single related-CDR3 cluster, a possible signature. Among expanded clones, no CDR3 amino acid sequences were shared across subjects, a pattern suggesting private repertoires in all groups.

Ten or more counts support this clonotype. The antigen is unknown. The rearrangement uses TRBV5-1 and TRBJ1-3; 8 positions match TRBD1. This clonotype was obtained from a woman aged 55-70 years with multiple sclerosis. The sample taken for sequencing was PBMCs. CDR3 residues: CASSLGRTGTGNTIYF. DNA of the CDR3: TGCGCCAGCAGCTTGGGACGGACAGGGACTGGAAACACCATATATTTT. The full variable domain, with the rest looked up from reference TRBV5-1 and TRBJ1-3, is KAGVTQTPRYLIKTRGQQVTLSCSPISGHRSVSWYQQTPGQGLQFLFEYFSETQRNKGNFPGRFSGRQFSNSRSEMNVSTLELGDSALYLCASSLGRTGTGNTIYFGEGSWLTVV.